This entry features one T cell receptor beta chain sequence. The CDR3 spans 14 residues. CDR1 and CDR2 (germline): MNHEY, SVGAGI. Deletions cut 8 bases from V and 0 bases from J, with 8 bases between. The assay was immunoSEQ multiplex PCR, and TCRdb's table has in-frame clones only and misses some. The sample holds over 100,000 clones, roughly 92% seen once. The source of the sample is a study of control samples from healthy donors and cancer patients. The TCR comes from a man aged 18 to 35 in good health. V gene TRBV6-5 combines with J gene TRBJ2-6; no firm D call. The sequencing sample was made of blood. The CDR3 nucleotides are TGTGCCAGCGGGGTTCTCTCTGGGGCCAACGTCCTGACTTTC. Protein: CASGVLSGANVLTF.